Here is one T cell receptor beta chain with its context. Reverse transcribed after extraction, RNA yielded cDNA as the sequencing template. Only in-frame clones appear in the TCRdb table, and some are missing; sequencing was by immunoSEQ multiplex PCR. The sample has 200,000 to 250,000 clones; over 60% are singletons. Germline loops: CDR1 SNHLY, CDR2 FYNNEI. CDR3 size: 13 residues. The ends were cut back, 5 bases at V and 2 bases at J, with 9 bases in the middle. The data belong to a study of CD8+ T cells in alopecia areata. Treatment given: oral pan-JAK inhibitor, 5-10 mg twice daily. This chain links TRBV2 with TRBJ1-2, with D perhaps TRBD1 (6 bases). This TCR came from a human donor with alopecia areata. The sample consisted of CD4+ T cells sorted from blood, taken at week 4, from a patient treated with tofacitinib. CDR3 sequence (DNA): TGTGCCAGCAGTAACAGGGTAAACTATGGCTACACCTTC. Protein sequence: CASSNRVNYGYTF. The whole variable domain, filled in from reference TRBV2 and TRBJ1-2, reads EPEVTQTPSHQVTQMGQEVILRCVPISNHLYFYWYRQILGQKVEFLVSFYNNEISEKSEIFDDQFSVERPDGSNFTLKIRSTKLEDSAMYFCASSNRVNYGYTFGSGTRLTVV.